The 5 T cell receptor beta chains listed next were all sequenced from one sample in a study of blood T cell repertoires in COVID-19. The data were produced by immunoSEQ multiplex PCR, yet TCRdb's version contains in-frame clones alone and is incomplete. The sample has 270,000 or so clones; around nine tenths are singletons. The sample was peripheral blood. These receptors all stem from a man between 40 and 49 years old with active or convalescent COVID-19.

The V and J genes are TRBV6-5 and TRBJ1-2; 10 bases agree with TRBD1. This CDR3 contains 12 residues. Germline V gene sequence: CDR1 MNHEY, CDR2 SVGAGI. J was trimmed by 7 bases and V by 6 bases; bases with no gene match: 2. The CDR3 protein is CASRRDRGGYTF. Here the CDR3 DNA reads TGTGCCAGCAGGAGGGACAGGGGTGGCTACACCTTC.

The chain joins TRBV10-3 to TRBJ1-5, with a possible D match to TRBD1 (5 bases). V lost 2 bases to trimming and J lost 2 bases, with 25 bases between them. CDR3 length: 20 amino acids. Germline lookup yields CDR1 ENHRY and CDR2 SYGVKD. CDR3 nucleotide sequence: TGTGCCATCAGTGAGGCCACCAAGAACAGGCCCCGGGGGGGCAATCAGCCCCAGCATTTT. Translation: CAISEATKNRPRGGNQPQHF.

The chain has TRBV9 and TRBJ2-5; unclear D gene. The V end lost 0 bases, the J end lost 1 base, and 10 bases lay between the germline ends. This CDR3 contains 15 residues. CDR1 and CDR2 (germline): SGDLS, YYNGEE. The CDR3 protein is CASSVGYSGQETQYF. The CDR3 nucleotides read TGTGCCAGCAGCGTAGGCTACTCGGGCCAAGAGACCCAGTACTTC.

This chain connects TRBV11-2 to TRBJ2-1; a possible D gene is TRBD1 (6 bases). The CDR3 extends over 16 amino acids. Germline V gene lookup returns CDR1 SGHAT and CDR2 FQNNGV. Trimming left V 6 bases short and J 0 bases short, with 15 bases between. In DNA, the CDR3 is TGTGCCAGCAGACCACCGGACAGCTTCTCCTACAATGAGCAGTTCTTC. Its translation: CASRPPDSFSYNEQFF.

The chain uses TRBV6-5 and TRBJ1-6; D remains unclear. V was cut by 9 bases and J by 8 bases, with 11 bases left in between. The V gene's germline CDR1 is MNHEY and CDR2 SVGAGI. The CDR3 loop spans 12 amino acids. The CDR3 coding sequence is TGTGCCAGTGAGGACTGGGATTCACCCCTCCACTTT. It translates to CASEDWDSPLHF.